This T cell receptor beta chain derives from a study of T cell changes during pregnancy in multiple sclerosis. This CDR3 has 16 amino acids. Trimming took 4 bases from V and 3 from J; bases not matched to a gene: 8. Germline CDR1 is LNHDA and CDR2 is SQIVND (reference sequence). Produced via immunoSEQ multiplex PCR; TCRdb's table is partial and in-frame only. The table lists roughly 110,000 clones, 91% of them singletons. The chain is built from TRBV19 and TRBJ2-3; 9 bases match TRBD2. The TCR was taken from a female donor with multiple sclerosis, enrolled in a pregnancy study. The specimen comprised peripheral blood, sampled before pregnancy. The CDR3 sequence: CASSSGRGIGTDTQYF. The CDR3 nucleotides are TGTGCCAGTAGTAGCGGGAGGGGTATAGGGACAGATACGCAGTATTTT.